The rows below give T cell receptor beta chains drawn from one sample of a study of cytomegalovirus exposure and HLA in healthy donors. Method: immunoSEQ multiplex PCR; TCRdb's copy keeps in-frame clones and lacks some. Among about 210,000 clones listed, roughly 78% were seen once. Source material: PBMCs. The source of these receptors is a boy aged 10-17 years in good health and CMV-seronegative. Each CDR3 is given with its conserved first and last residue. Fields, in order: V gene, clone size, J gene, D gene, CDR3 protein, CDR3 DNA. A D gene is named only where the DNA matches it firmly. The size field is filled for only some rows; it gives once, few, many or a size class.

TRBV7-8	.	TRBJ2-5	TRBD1	CASSPGQAIQETQYF	TGTGCCAGCAGCCCCGGACAGGCGATCCAAGAGACCCAGTACTTC
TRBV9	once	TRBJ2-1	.	CASSPNRNSPMEVFRRFF	TGTGCCAGCAGTCCTAATCGTAACTCCCCAATGGAGGTGTTTCGTAGGTTCTTC
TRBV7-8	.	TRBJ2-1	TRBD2	CASSFGLAGGWGFEQFF	TGTGCCAGCAGCTTCGGACTAGCGGGGGGCTGGGGGTTTGAGCAGTTCTTC
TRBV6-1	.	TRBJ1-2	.	CASSGGRDRYYGYTF	TGTGCCAGCAGTGGAGGACGTGACAGGTACTATGGCTACACCTTC
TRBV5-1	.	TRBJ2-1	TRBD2	CASSLELAGSFNEQFF	TGCGCCAGCAGCTTGGAACTAGCGGGAAGCTTCAATGAGCAGTTCTTC
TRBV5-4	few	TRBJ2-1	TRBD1	CASSLPGQGQFF	TGTGCCAGCAGCTTGCCGGGACAGGGGCAGTTCTTC
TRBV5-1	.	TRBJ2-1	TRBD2	CASSLERDSYNEQFF	TGCGCCAGCAGCTTGGAGCGGGACTCCTACAATGAGCAGTTCTTC
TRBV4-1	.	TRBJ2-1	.	CASSLVAGDEQFF	TGCGCCAGCAGCCTTGTGGCCGGGGATGAGCAGTTCTTC
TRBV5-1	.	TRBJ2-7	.	CASSLGRGSDSYEQYF	TGCGCCAGCAGCTTGGGACGAGGCAGTGACTCCTACGAGCAGTACTTC
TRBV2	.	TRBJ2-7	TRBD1	CASRVSGTGTEQYF	TGTGCCAGCAGAGTTAGTGGGACAGGGACCGAGCAGTACTTC
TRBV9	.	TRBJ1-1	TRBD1	CASSADRGNTEAFF	TGTGCCAGCAGCGCCGACAGGGGGAACACTGAAGCTTTCTTT
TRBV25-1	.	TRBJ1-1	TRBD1	CASRTGSYTEAFF	TGTGCCAGCAGGACAGGGTCTTACACTGAAGCTTTCTTT
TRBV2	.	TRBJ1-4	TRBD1	CASRATGVLGKLFF	TGTGCCAGCAGGGCGACAGGGGTTTTGGGAAAACTGTTTTTT
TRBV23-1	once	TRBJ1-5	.	CASSQYMRSNQPQHF	TGCGCCAGCAGTCAATATATGCGTTCAAATCAGCCCCAGCATTTT
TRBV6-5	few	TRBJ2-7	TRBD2	CASTLSGRATYEQYF	TGTGCCAGCACCCTTAGCGGGAGGGCCACCTACGAGCAGTACTTC
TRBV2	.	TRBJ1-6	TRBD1	CASRTQGAGSPLHF	TGTGCCAGCAGAACTCAGGGGGCTGGTTCACCCCTCCACTTT
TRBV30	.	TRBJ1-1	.	CAWDPGDEAFF	TGTGCCTGGGATCCGGGTGATGAAGCTTTCTTT
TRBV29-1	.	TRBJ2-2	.	CSAEGTNTGELFF	TGCAGCGCCGAGGGCACTAACACCGGGGAGCTGTTTTTT
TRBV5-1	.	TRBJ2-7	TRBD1	CASSLFGQGNEQYF	TGCGCCAGCAGCTTATTCGGACAGGGGAACGAGCAGTACTTC
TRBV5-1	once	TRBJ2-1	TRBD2	CASRTGTSGNNEQFF	TGCGCCAGCAGGACCGGGACTAGCGGTAACAATGAGCAGTTCTTC
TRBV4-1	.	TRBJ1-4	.	CASSQDQINEFWEKLFF	TGCGCCAGCAGCCAAGATCAAATTAATGAGTTTTGGGAAAAACTGTTTTTT
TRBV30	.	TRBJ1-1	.	CAWSVQTNTEAFF	TGTGCCTGGAGTGTACAGACGAACACTGAAGCTTTCTTT
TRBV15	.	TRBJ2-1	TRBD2	CATSRLAGAGEQFF	TGTGCCACCAGCAGACTAGCGGGAGCGGGTGAGCAGTTCTTC
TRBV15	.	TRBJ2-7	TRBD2	CATSPKRERPYEQYF	TGTGCCACCAGCCCTAAGCGGGAGCGCCCCTACGAGCAGTACTTC
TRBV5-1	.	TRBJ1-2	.	CASSLSRDIVTF	TGCGCCAGCAGCTTGTCGAGGGACATAGTAACCTTC
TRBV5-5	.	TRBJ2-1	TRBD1	CASSSGTGGGSYNEQFF	TGTGCCAGCAGCTCCGGGACAGGGGGTGGCTCCTACAATGAGCAGTTCTTC
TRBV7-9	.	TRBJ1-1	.	CASSLETSGIGTEAFF	TGTGCCAGCAGCTTAGAAACTTCAGGGATCGGCACTGAAGCTTTCTTT
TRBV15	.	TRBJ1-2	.	CATSRDDRAYGYTF	TGTGCCACCAGCAGAGATGACAGAGCGTATGGCTACACCTTC